This T cell receptor beta chain was documented in a study of blood T cell repertoires in COVID-19 (dated by TCRdb to 2018 to 2020). For the study in its entirety: Collaborator samples came from the United States, Italy and Spain and covered acute and convalescent phases of COVID-19. The material from the prospective study consisted of cDNA or gDNA derived from T cells, B-cell-depleted T cells, or PBMCs. The dataset comprised deeply sampled blood TCRbeta repertoires from subjects exposed to, actively infected with, or recovered from COVID-19. The repertoires were released in a freely available public database intended as a resource for research on the immune response to SARS-CoV-2. Samples were obtained from the ongoing ImmuneRACE study (first 160 participants) and from roughly 1,300 subjects provided by 6 global collaborators. A de-identified subject ID, COVID-19 status, age in years and sex were almost always included in the sample metadata. HLA class I and class II types, where available, came from metadata supplied by the sample provider rather than from assay-based typing. Study-level results and caveats: The quantity of clinical and demographic metadata differed by source and by participant and was supplied without curation.

TCRbeta CDR3 regions were amplified from genomic DNA by means of the immunoSEQ Assay, a bias-controlled multiplex PCR. Under the source paper's analysis protocol: The number of nucleated cells in each sample was estimated by amplification of reference gene primers within the assay. To quantify the absolute abundance of each unique TCRbeta CDR3 rearrangement, sequence reads were collapsed and filtered. For each sample, productive Simpson clonality was calculated as the square root of Simpson's diversity index across productive rearrangements. The table was pulled from immuneACCESS by TCRdb, which kept in-frame rearrangements only. Such tables lose some clones; where checked, under half of the loss comes from unresolved V genes, and the rest has no known cause. The V and J calls and clone size are taken from that table; D and trimming were inferred from the DNA. This sample lists roughly 150,000 clones; approximately 84% were detected once. The ten largest clones take up under 6% of the sample.

At one collaborating source in Seattle, patients were enrolled during active infection and were followed longitudinally through the course of disease. Collaborating institutions collected whole blood in K2EDTA tubes following their own protocols. Collaborator samples were shipped for TCRbeta analysis as frozen whole blood, isolated PBMCs, or DNA extracted from either sample type. Per the germline V gene (reference sequence), MNHEY is the CDR1 and SMNVEV is the CDR2. Trimming takes 4 bases off V and 3 bases off J; junction bases not matched to a gene: 11. From the cysteine up to the phenylalanine, the CDR3 has a length of 16 residues. CDR3 DNA is the only sequence kept; it has 48 bases, read in frame from the first base. On this clone: Its antigen has not been determined. No base quality values were provided; no much bigger clone lies one nucleotide off.

The chain links TRBV27 with TRBJ2-5, and TRBD1 aligns with 7 junction nucleotides. The sequencing sample was made of peripheral blood. The clonotype was recovered from a woman aged 45 to 65 with COVID-19, enrolled during active disease. In nucleotide form, the sequence is TGTGCCAGCAGTTCCCCCCTCCGGGACAGTAAAGAGACCCAGTACTTC. Protein translation: CASSSPLRDSKETQYF.